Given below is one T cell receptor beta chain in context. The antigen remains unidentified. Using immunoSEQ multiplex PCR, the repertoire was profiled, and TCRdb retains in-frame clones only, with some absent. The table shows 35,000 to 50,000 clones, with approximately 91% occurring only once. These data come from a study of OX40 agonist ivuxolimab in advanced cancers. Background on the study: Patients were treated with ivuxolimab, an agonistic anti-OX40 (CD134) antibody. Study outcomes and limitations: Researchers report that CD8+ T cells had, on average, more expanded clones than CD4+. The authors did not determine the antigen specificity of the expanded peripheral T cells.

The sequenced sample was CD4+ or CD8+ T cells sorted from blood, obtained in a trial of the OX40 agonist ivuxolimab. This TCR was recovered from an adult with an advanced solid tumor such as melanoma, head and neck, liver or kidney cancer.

The CDR3: CSVVFSGGGSGYTF. The CDR3 DNA reads TGCAGCGTTGTCTTCTCAGGGGGCGGGAGTGGCTACACCTTC. The chain couples TRBV29-1 to TRBJ1-2, with 8 bases identical to TRBD1. Germline trimming cut 4 bases from V and 7 bases from J; bases unmatched to any gene: 11. Per the germline V gene, CDR1 is SQVTM and CDR2 is ANQGSEA. The CDR3 sequence is 14 residues long.